The next 4 T cell receptor beta chains were all read from a single sample in a study of blood T cells in healthy people across ages (dated by TCRdb to the mid-2010s). Preparation of the library involved 5' RACE. Sequencing took place on an Illumina HiSeq 2500. A second PCR of roughly 6 to 12 cycles was performed with a sample-barcoded 5' primer and a J-beta primer mix. TCRdb applied fastp at Q25 and MiXCR to the public reads, then kept only in-frame beta chains. Every distinct CDR3 protein forms one entry, paired with its most common genes and DNA. For this sample there are 650,000 to 1,000,000 distinct CDR3 sequences; roughly 35% appear just once. The top ten clones comprise 10% to 15% of the sample. The specimen was blood. Receptors were obtained from a man aged 18 to 29 in good health.

The chain joins TRBV28 to TRBJ2-1; D is possibly TRBD1 (6 bases). V gave up 7 bases and J gave up 8 bases, with 12 bases separating them. The V gene's germline CDR1 is MDHEN and CDR2 SYDVKM. The CDR3 is made up of 12 amino acids. CDR3 residues: CASNTGIDEQFF. The CDR3 DNA reads TGTGCCAGCAACACAGGGATCGATGAGCAGTTCTTC.

The rearrangement uses TRBV7-9 and TRBJ2-7; D gene ambiguous. Trimming left V 5 bases short and J 6 bases short, with 14 bases between. This CDR3 region has 13 residues. The germline CDR1 and CDR2 sequences are SEHNR and FQNEAQ (reference sequence). This CDR3 reads CASSVESLAEQYF. For the CDR3, the DNA is TGTGCCAGCAGCGTAGAGTCCCTTGCCGAGCAGTACTTC.

Here the CDR3 reads CSVEARTVTTGYGYTF. In nucleotides, the CDR3 is TGCAGCGTTGAAGCCAGGACGGTGACGACAGGCTATGGCTACACCTTC. V is TRBV29-1 and J is TRBJ1-2; TRBD1 might be the D (6 bases). From germline, CDR1 is SQVTM and CDR2 ANQGSEA. V lost 1 base and J 4 bases, leaving 19 bases between the germline ends. This CDR3 has 16 amino acids.

The chain's CDR3 is CASSEVEGRSPLHF. The DNA of the CDR3 is TGTGCCAGCAGTGAAGTGGAGGGTAGGTCACCCCTCCACTTT. The chain uses TRBV25-1 and TRBJ1-6; the D is unclear. CDR3 length equals 14 residues. Germline V gene data show CDR1 as MGHDK and CDR2 as SYGVNS. Trimming took 2 bases from V and 10 from J, leaving 12 bases between them.